This section outlines one T cell receptor (beta chain) sequence together with its context. CDR3 length: 14 residues. Trimming took off 0 bases at V and 5 bases at J, with 9 bases between the two ends. The germline gives CDR1 SGDLS, CDR2 YYNGEE. Data came from immunoSEQ multiplex PCR; TCRdb stores just in-frame clones and leaves some out. The sample consists of under 15,000 clones, 35% of them appearing once. Labeling with CFSE marked 200,000 responder cells, which were plated with 200,000 irradiated, violet-dye-labeled stimulator cells. This entry comes from a study of graft-versus-host responses after intestinal transplantation. Study conclusions and caveats: An association linked early post-transplant HvG declines with peak circulating GvH clone levels.

The receptor comes from a human patient who received an intestinal transplant. The rearrangement uses TRBV9 and TRBJ1-5; D is ambiguous. The sequencing used alloreactive CD8+ T cells from a mixed lymphocyte reaction culture, collected before intestinal transplant. Specified subset: CFSE-low proliferating T cells sorted from roughly 6-day pre-transplant mixed lymphocyte reaction (GvH or HvG direction). The CDR3 loop is CASSVGDGDQPQHF. CDR3 bases: TGTGCCAGCAGCGTAGGAGACGGCGATCAGCCCCAGCATTTT.